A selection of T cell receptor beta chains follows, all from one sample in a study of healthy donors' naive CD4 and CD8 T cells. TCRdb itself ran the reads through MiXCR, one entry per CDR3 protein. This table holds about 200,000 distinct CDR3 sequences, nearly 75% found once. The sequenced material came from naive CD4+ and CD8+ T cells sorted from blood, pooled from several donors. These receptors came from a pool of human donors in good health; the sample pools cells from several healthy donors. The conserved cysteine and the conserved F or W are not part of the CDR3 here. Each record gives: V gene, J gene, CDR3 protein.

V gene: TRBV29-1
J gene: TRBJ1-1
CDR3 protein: SARLADATEAF

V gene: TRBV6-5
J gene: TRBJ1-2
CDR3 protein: ASTPYGAWGYT

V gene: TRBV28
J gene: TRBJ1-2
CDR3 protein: ASSSSRGYT

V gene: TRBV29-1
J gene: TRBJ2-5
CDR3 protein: SVEDWRQTQY

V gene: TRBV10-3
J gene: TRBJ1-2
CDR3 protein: AIDNQDLSGYT

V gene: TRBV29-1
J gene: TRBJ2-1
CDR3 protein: SAYTREQF

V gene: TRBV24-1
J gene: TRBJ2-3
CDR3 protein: ATSEGGLSTDTQY

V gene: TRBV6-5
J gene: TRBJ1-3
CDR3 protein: ASSRTGSGNTIY

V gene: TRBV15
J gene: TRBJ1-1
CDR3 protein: ATSSGEGLATEAF

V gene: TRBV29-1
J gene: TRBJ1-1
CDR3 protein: SVPRADLPSDTEAF

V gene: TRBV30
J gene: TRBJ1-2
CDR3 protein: AWRKVGAGYGYT

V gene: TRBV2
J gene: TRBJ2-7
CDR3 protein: ASSEWWSYEQY

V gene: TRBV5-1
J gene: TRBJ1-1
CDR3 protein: ASSLRAAVEAF

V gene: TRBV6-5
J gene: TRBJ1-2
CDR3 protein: ASIPGDRASGYT

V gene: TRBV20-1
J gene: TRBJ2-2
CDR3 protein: SGAPAAGYTGELF

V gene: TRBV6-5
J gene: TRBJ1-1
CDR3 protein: ASSLTEKLNTEAF

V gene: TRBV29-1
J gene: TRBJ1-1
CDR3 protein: SARGVGTEAF

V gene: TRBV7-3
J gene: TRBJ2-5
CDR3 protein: ASSMPEETQY

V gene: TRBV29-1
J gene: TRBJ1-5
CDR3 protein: SVLLGFNSNQPQH

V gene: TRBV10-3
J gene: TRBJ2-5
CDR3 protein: AISDPGQGALIETQY

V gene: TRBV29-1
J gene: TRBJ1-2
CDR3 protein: SVESPSGAFAYGYT

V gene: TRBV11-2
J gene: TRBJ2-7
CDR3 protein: ASSLYAGYEQY

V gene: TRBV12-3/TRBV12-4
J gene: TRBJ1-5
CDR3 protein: ASSDWASSNQPQH

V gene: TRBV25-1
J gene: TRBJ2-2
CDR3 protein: ASRSPGQGITGELF

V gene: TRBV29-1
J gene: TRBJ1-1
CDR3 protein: SVVPGGSTEAF

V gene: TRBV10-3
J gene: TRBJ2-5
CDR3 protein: AISEPEETQY

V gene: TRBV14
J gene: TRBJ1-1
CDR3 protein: ASGGTEAF

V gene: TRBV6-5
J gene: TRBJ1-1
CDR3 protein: ASTTPVGAEAF

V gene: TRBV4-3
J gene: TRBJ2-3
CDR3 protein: ASSQGITPAQY

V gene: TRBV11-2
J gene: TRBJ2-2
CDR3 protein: ASSSETGRTGELF

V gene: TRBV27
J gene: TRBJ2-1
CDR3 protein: ASSLYSGNEQF

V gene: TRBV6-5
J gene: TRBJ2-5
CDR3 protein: ASSYRFLDSRQETQY

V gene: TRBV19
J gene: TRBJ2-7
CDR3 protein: ASSMRGKQVYEQY

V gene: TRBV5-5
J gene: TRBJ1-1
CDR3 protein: ASSLNRQPNTEAF

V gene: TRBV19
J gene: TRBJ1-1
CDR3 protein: ASSRDRGLTEAF

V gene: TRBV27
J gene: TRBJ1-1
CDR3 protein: ASSQQGLNTEAF

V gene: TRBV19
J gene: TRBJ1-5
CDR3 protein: ASSTLDRFNQPQH

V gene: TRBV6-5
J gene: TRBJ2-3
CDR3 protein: ASSYSEQGGYTDTQY

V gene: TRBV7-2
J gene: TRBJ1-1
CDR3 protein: ASSLKLGLLNTEAF

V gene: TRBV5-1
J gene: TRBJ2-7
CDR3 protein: ASSLDGTGFSEQY

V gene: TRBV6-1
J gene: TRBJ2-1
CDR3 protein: ASSEANSPDEQF

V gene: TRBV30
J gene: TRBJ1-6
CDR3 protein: AWTGDGTALYPPKAPLH

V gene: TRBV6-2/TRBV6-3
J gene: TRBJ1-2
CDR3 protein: AIRGLGYT

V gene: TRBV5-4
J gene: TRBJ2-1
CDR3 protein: ASSTGLANEQF

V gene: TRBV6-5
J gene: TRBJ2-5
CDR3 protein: ASSSGTSSQETQY

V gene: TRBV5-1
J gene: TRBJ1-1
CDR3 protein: ASSRQGGEAF

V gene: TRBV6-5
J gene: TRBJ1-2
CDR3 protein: ASSSTAGGGGYT

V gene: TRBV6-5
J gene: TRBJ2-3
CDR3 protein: ASSYSGLAATDTQY

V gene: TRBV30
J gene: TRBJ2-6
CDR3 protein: AWSRDRISGANVLT

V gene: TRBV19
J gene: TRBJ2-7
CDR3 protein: ASSLTGSYEQY

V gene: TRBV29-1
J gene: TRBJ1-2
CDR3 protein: SFQDDYGYT

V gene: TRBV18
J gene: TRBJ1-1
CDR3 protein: ASSQTVDANTEAF

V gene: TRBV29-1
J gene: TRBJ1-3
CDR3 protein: SVVQSSGNTIY

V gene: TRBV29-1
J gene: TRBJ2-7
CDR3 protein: SALTGGVREQY

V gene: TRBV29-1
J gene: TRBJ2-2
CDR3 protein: SVGGQAEKSGELF

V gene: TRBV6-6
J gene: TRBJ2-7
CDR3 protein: ASSYYDRTTEQY

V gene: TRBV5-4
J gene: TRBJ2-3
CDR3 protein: ASSLDLGTDTQY

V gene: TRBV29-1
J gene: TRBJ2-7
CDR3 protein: SVVAGGTDYEQY

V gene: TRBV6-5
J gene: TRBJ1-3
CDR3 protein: ASTKTQGSGNTIY

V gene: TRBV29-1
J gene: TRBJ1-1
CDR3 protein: SASYGDLNTEAF